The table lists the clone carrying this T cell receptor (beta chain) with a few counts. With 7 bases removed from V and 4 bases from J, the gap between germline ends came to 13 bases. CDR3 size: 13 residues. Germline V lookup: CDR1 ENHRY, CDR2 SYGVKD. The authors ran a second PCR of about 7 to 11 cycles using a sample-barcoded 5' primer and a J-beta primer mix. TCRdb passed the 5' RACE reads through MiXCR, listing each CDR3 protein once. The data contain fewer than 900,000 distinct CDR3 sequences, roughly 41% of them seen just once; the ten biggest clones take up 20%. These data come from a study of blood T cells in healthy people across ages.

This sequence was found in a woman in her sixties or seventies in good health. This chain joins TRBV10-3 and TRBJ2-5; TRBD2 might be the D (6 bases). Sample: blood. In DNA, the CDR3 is TGTGCCATCACCGCGGGAAGGGGAGAGACCCAGTACTTC. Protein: CAITAGRGETQYF.